The rows below give T cell receptor beta chains drawn from one sample of a study of blood T cell repertoires in COVID-19. The table came from immunoSEQ multiplex PCR; TCRdb's copy has only in-frame clones and leaves some out. Altogether fewer than 350,000 clones are present, approximately 83% being singletons, with the ten largest covering over 2%. Specimen: peripheral blood. These TCRs come from a woman aged 25-40 years who had recovered from COVID-19. Both conserved end residues are trimmed from each CDR3.

TRBV27 | ASSLSPSGGGWDTQY
TRBV19 | ASSISGGTETQY
TRBV3-1/TRBV3-2 | ASRGGKETQY
TRBV7-8 | ASSSRDRGSGEQY
TRBV7-9 | ASSRQGYEQY
TRBV5-6 | ASSLVGDNEQY
TRBV6-6 | ASSYSGLAGGSEQY
TRBV25-1 | ASSAPRGRGRNTGELF
TRBV12-3/TRBV12-4 | ASSLARHTEAF
TRBV19 | ASSITGTENQPQH
TRBV19 | ASKPDGGRNTGELF
TRBV28 | ASSQAGDPGELF
TRBV14 | ASSAFGQGAREQY